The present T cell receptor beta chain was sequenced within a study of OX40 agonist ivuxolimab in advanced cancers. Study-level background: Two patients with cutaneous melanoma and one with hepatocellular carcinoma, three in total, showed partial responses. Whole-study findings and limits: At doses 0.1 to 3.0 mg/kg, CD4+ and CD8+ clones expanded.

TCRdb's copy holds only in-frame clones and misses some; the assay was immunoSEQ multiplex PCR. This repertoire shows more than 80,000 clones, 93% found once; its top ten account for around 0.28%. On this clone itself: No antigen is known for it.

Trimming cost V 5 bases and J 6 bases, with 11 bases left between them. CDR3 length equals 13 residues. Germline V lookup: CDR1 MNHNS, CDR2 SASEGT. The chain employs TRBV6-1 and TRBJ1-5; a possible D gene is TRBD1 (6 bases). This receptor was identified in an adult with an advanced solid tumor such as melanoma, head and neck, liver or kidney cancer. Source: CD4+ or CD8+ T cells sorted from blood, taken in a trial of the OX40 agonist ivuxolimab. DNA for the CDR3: TGTGCCAGCAGTTCACAGGGATTTCAGCCCCAGCATTTT. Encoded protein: CASSSQGFQPQHF.